This T cell receptor beta chain was captured in a study of T cell clones after liver transplantation. Study in general: Graft-donor-reactive sequences were compared with third-party-reactive TCRbeta sequences from pre-transplant mixed lymphocyte reactions. At least one year of complete immunosuppression withdrawal without enzymes over twice normal defined tolerance. Study observations and caveats: Graft donor-reactive T cells possibly entered the graft instead of undergoing deletion.

Trimming pared 6 bases from V and 6 bases from J, leaving 15 bases between. Germline loops: CDR1 MDHEN, CDR2 SYDVKM. This CDR3 is 13 amino acids long. On this clone itself: Its antigen is not identified.

Only in-frame clones appear in the TCRdb table, and some are missing; sequencing was by immunoSEQ multiplex PCR. Of more than 95,000 clones listed, about 88% are singletons. Unstimulated PBMCs were sorted into CD3+CD4+ and CD3+CD8+ populations. The source is a human patient who received a liver transplant. Some T cells may have come from the graft donor. Source: CD4+ T cells from blood, taken about 50 months after liver transplant. This sequence joins TRBV28 and TRBJ2-7; the D gene is possibly TRBD2 (5 bases). The CDR3 region has the DNA TGTGCCAGCAGCCTTAGCATCGGGGTCGAGCAGTACTTC. The encoded protein is CASSLSIGVEQYF.